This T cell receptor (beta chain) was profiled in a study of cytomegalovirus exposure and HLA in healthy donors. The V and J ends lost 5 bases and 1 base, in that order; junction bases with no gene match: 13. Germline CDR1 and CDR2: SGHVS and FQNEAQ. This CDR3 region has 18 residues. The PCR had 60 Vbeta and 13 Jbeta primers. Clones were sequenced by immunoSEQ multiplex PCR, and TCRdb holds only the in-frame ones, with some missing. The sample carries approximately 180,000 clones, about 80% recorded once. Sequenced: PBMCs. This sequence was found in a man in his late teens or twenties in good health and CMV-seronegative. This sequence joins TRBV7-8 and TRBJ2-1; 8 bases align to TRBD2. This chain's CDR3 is CASSTRSASGQSYNEQFF. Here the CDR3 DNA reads TGTGCCAGCAGCACTCGATCCGCTAGCGGGCAATCCTACAATGAGCAGTTCTTC.